This T cell receptor beta chain was recorded in a study of blood T cell repertoires in COVID-19. Turning to the study itself: Samples of COVID-19 (acute and convalescent) were obtained from the United States, Italy and Spain. Nucleic acid was either cDNA or gDNA, and it came from T cells, B-cell-depleted T cells, or PBMCs.

In germline, CDR1 is KGHSH, CDR2 LQKENI. CDR3 length: 14 amino acids. Trimming left V 5 bases short and J 7 bases short, with 17 bases between. Original processing methods: Using reference gene primer amplification, nucleated cell counts were estimated. The method was immunoSEQ multiplex PCR; TCRdb's version includes in-frame clones alone and lacks a portion of them. That table is the source of V, J and clone size, and D and trimming were worked out from the DNA. The sample comprises around 120,000 clones, around 76% of which are singletons, and 2.3% rests with the top ten. The source of this sequence is an older man with acute or convalescent COVID-19. Sequencing was done on a sample of peripheral blood. The chain couples TRBV18 to TRBJ1-2, with D possibly TRBD1 on 5 matching bases. The CDR3 spells CASSKDMKKGGYTF. The CDR3 coding sequence is TGTGCCAGCTCAAAGGACATGAAAAAAGGTGGCTACACCTTC.